This TCR beta chain is drawn from a study of post-analysis software for immune sequencing data (dated by TCRdb to the mid-2010s). About the investigation overall: Relapsing-remitting, secondary progressive and progressive-relapsing multiple sclerosis were recorded as disease courses, and subtype annotation was lacking for some patients. A subset of samples was prepared in parallel using single-end sample barcoding, then pooled and co-amplified after Illumina adapter ligation. The patient repertoires were set against about 12 previously published healthy control repertoires from donors whose ages ranged from roughly 6 to 27 years. General findings and caveats noted by the study authors: The control group was slightly older than the multiple sclerosis patient group. Significantly higher frequencies in patients than in controls were found for five or six TRBV segments, including TRBV5-6, TRBV5-1 and TRBV20-1. Direct clustering with F measure revealed strong co-clustering of samples prepared in the same batch, which led to a batch-effect correction. Multiple sclerosis patients had significantly lower normalized Chao1 diversity than controls, a result that suggests substantial peripheral T-cell clonal expansion.

To demonstrate the VDJtools post-analysis software, the study profiled TCR beta repertoires from the peripheral blood of about a dozen young patients with multiple sclerosis. The multiple sclerosis patients were children and adolescents ranging in age from 6 to 15 years. Preparation of the library involved PCR. The listed sequencing device is Illumina HiSeq 2500. To reduce PCR and sequencing biases, unique molecular identifiers were incorporated into the TCR beta cDNA libraries. Per 1 to 10 million input T cells, 500,000 or so cDNA molecules were obtained, such that each molecule approximated one T cell. The patient libraries were prepared and sequenced using the same protocol as the earlier healthy control dataset. Samples belonging to the same batch were prepared together, multiplexed and sequenced on a shared HiSeq lane. The authors processed their data as follows. MIGEC handled the raw barcoded reads, throwing out single-read molecular identifier groups before consensus assembly and CDR3 extraction. VDJtools was used for post-analysis of the clonotype tables, and diversity was normalized by down-sampling every dataset to the size of the smallest sample. To correct batch-related cross-sample contamination, repertoire overlap clustering matched CDR3 amino acid sequences but not nucleotide sequences. TCRdb reworked the public reads: Q25 trimming with fastp, MiXCR clone assembly, productive beta chains retained. One record per CDR3 amino acid sequence lists the most common genes and DNA. The V and J calls were not made by the authors but by TCRdb's processing. This sample gives about half a million distinct CDR3 sequences in total; less than 40% of them show up just once. Together, the top ten hold under 7% of the sample.

This clonotype appeared a few times. There is no known antigen for this receptor. It has no much larger one-base neighbor in the sample; base qualities were not kept. Spanning cysteine to phenylalanine, the CDR3 consists of 20 amino acids. The only DNA kept is the CDR3, 60 bases in frame from the first base. The germline V end is reduced by 1 base and the J end by 4 bases; junction bases left unmatched: 19. The germline V gene yields MGHRA for CDR1 and YSYEKL for CDR2. The sample comprised blood. This sequence was found in a girl aged 2 to 17 with multiple sclerosis. Here the chain combines TRBV4-1 and TRBJ2-7, with 10 bases in between that match TRBD1. The CDR3 corresponds to CASSQGLTGGSFEFSYEQYF. The DNA sequence is as follows: TGCGCCAGCAGCCAAGGATTGACAGGGGGCTCGTTTGAATTTTCGTACGAGCAGTACTTC.